What follows are 10 T cell receptor beta chains derived from one specimen sequenced in a study of blood T cell repertoires in COVID-19. Assay: immunoSEQ multiplex PCR; the TCRdb copy retains only in-frame clones and omits some. The repertoire consists of 140,000 to 150,000 clones, with over 70% occurring once and the leading ten covering over 35%. Sequences were obtained from peripheral blood. These receptors were taken from a human donor in a cohort sampled during active COVID-19.

The V call is TRBV5-6, the J call TRBJ1-1, with unresolved D. Trimming cost V 0 bases and J 0 bases, with 9 bases left between them. The germline V gene has CDR1 SGHDT and CDR2 YYEEEE. This CDR3 region has 15 residues. The CDR3 sequence: CASSLELRMNTEAFF. CDR3 DNA sequence: TGTGCCAGCAGCTTGGAATTGAGAATGAACACTGAAGCTTTCTTT.

The V gene is TRBV4-3, the J gene TRBJ2-2, with D maybe TRBD1 (7 bases). This CDR3 has 14 residues. V was pared by 0 bases and J by 7 bases, with 9 bases between. From germline, CDR1 is LGHNA and CDR2 YSLEER. Here the CDR3 reads CASSQDRGDGELFF. Here the CDR3 DNA reads TGCGCCAGCAGCCAAGACAGGGGGGACGGGGAGCTGTTTTTT.

The rearrangement links TRBV9 to TRBJ2-7; D unresolved. The V and J ends lost 4 bases and 2 bases respectively, with 13 bases between them. Germline CDR1 SGDLS, CDR2 YYNGEE. The CDR3 sequence is 14 residues long. This CDR3 is CASSPKSSTYEQYF. The CDR3 DNA sequence: TGTGCCAGCAGCCCGAAAAGCTCTACCTACGAGCAGTACTTC.

The sample holds a few counts of this clone. Other DNA variants within this sample encode the same CDR3. The chain has TRBV19 and TRBJ2-1; 12 bases map to TRBD2. This CDR3 comprises 17 residues. The V and J ends lost 6 bases and 0 bases, in that order; junction bases with no gene match: 6. CDR1 LNHDA and CDR2 SQIVND come from the germline V gene (reference sequence). The CDR3 spells CASRGTSGLLSYNEQFF. CDR3 DNA sequence: TGTGCCAGTAGAGGGACTAGCGGGTTACTCTCCTACAATGAGCAGTTCTTC.

Here the CDR3 reads CASSLRLTGELFF. The CDR3 coding sequence is TGTGCCAGCAGTCTGAGACTCACCGGGGAGCTGTTTTTT. The chain carries TRBV28 and TRBJ2-2, with no clear D. This CDR3 contains 13 residues. Germline CDR1 MDHEN, CDR2 SYDVKM. V lost 5 bases to trimming and J lost 4 bases, with 8 bases between them.

The chain joins TRBV19 to TRBJ2-5; TRBD2 aligns across 14 bases. There are 15 residues in the CDR3. Germline trimming cut 6 bases from V and 5 bases from J; bases unmatched to any gene: 5. Germline loops: CDR1 LNHDA, CDR2 SQIVND (reference sequence). CDR3 protein: CASRRTSGRFETQYF. CDR3 bases: TGTGCCAGTAGGCGGACTAGCGGGAGGTTTGAGACCCAGTACTTC.

The V and J genes are TRBV2 and TRBJ1-2; tentative D call: TRBD1 (6 bases). Deletions cut 6 bases from V and 5 bases from J, with 16 bases between. Germline V CDR1 and CDR2: SNHLY, FYNNEI. This CDR3 region has 14 residues. As DNA, the CDR3 is TGTGCCAGCAGAGTCAACAGGGACGGGTATGGCTACACCTTC. It yields the protein CASRVNRDGYGYTF.

The genes are TRBV3-1 (or the pseudogene TRBV3-2) and TRBJ2-2; 12 nucleotides match TRBD2. This CDR3 contains 15 residues. Germline CDR1 and CDR2: LGHDT and YNNKEL (reference sequence). V dropped 6 bases and J dropped 5; count of bases not matched to a gene: 4. The CDR3 here is CASSPGTSGTGELFF. Here the CDR3 DNA reads TGTGCCAGCAGTCCCGGGACTAGCGGGACCGGGGAGCTGTTTTTT.

This chain uses TRBV21-1 with TRBJ1-5; the table assigns TRBD1, which was not confirmed against the DNA. TRBV21-1 is designated a pseudogene. The CDR3 contains 14 residues. CDR3 bases: TGTGCCAGCAGCTCGACAGGCGCGGGTCAGCCCCAGCATTTT. Its protein is CASSSTGAGQPQHF.

The chain joins TRBV5-5 to TRBJ1-2; D might be TRBD1 (6 bases). The CDR3 runs 15 residues. Germline CDR1 and CDR2: SGHKS and YYEKEE (reference sequence). V was pared by 4 bases and J by 2 bases, with 15 bases between. The CDR3 DNA sequence: TGTGCCAGCAGCCCTGGGGGGGGCGAGAACTATGGCTACACCTTC. Translating gives CASSPGGGENYGYTF.